This T cell receptor (beta chain) was observed in a study of T-cell memory formation after mild COVID-19. Study-level information: Among the donors, TCR clusters were largely specific to each donor.

General study points: The pre-infection memory compartment contained some responding clones, suggesting cross-reactive memory joined. Whereas later expanders leaned CD4+, clones contracting day 15 to 85 showed a balanced CD4/CD8 makeup.

A note on this clonotype: Antigen unknown.

The 5'RACE method, run with constant-segment primers, produced TCR alpha and TCR beta cDNA libraries (carrying sample barcodes and UMIs). One entry per CDR3 protein, called by TCRdb with MiXCR from the 5' RACE reads. The repertoire holds roughly 320,000 distinct CDR3 sequences, with around 28% as singletons. Germline loops: CDR1 SGDLS, CDR2 YYNGEE. This CDR3 spans 16 amino acids. The V end was cut by 7 bases, the J end by 5 bases, with 22 bases between. Sample: PBMCs or a T cell subset sorted from them (not recorded which). This clonotype originated in an adult woman who had mild COVID-19 (a few samples of this study predate the infection). Cell type and time point are not known. J is TRBJ2-1 and V is TRBV9; D is perhaps TRBD2 (5 bases). CDR3 nucleotides: TGTGCCAGCGCCCCCCGGGCCGGGGAACGGCACAATGAGCAGTTCTTC. Translated: CASAPRAGERHNEQFF.